This TCR beta chain was sequenced for a study of blood T cell repertoires in COVID-19 (dated by TCRdb to 2019 to 2021). Regarding the complete study: Samples from collaborators originated in the United States, Italy and Spain and spanned both the acute and convalescent phases of COVID-19. The material from the prospective study consisted of cDNA or gDNA derived from T cells, B-cell-depleted T cells, or PBMCs. The dataset comprised deeply sampled blood TCRbeta repertoires from subjects exposed to, actively infected with, or recovered from COVID-19. The repertoires were released in a freely available public database meant as a resource for research on the immune response to SARS-CoV-2. Where available, HLA class I and class II types were obtained from metadata supplied by the sample provider rather than from assay-based typing. A de-identified subject ID, COVID-19 status, age in years and sex were almost always included in the sample metadata. Samples were obtained from the ongoing ImmuneRACE study (first 160 participants) and from approximately 1,200 subjects provided by 6 global collaborators.

TCRbeta CDR3 regions were amplified from genomic DNA using the immunoSEQ Assay, a bias-controlled multiplex PCR. Per the authors' processing: Nucleated cell counts per sample were estimated from amplification of reference gene primers within the assay. Sequence reads were collapsed and filtered to measure the absolute abundance of every unique TCRbeta CDR3 rearrangement. For each sample, productive Simpson clonality was calculated as the square root of Simpson's diversity index across productive rearrangements. TCRdb took over this immuneACCESS table, retaining in-frame rearrangements with V and J assigned. Such tables are incomplete; in checked studies, under half of the missing clones stem from an unresolved V gene, and the remainder is unexplained. V, J and clone size are those of that table, while D and trimming were read from the DNA. The sample data list about 36,000 clones, and about 81% of these were observed just once. The top ten clones comprise around two fifths of the sample.

The collaborating institutions used their own protocols to collect whole blood in K2EDTA tubes. For TCRbeta analysis, collaborators shipped samples in one of three forms: frozen whole blood, isolated PBMCs, or DNA extracted from either of those sample types. As concerns this clone: Its recognized antigen is unknown. Base qualities were left out, and no much larger clone turns up one base away.

Including the terminal cysteine and phenylalanine, the CDR3 comprises 13 residues. Only the CDR3 portion is preserved as DNA: 39 bases, with reading frame beginning at the first base. CDR1 and CDR2 are read off the germline V gene as SQVTM and ANQGSEA. The V end loses 4 bases and the J end loses 10 bases, and a stretch of 19 bases separates them. Points the paper makes about the study in general: The quantity of clinical and demographic metadata differed by source and by participant and was supplied without curation.

Sequencing input: peripheral blood. This sequence was found in a human donor in a cohort sampled during active or convalescent COVID-19. The donor label of this sample is uncertain. The chain was built from TRBV29-1 and TRBJ1-1, with a weak D call of TRBD1 (5 bases match). The DNA reads as follows: TGCAGCGTTGTTAGGTCGGGGGGTGGTGGAGCTTTCTTT. Its translation reads: CSVVRSGGGGAFF. Joined to the reference TRBV29-1 and TRBJ1-1 proteins, this CDR3 gives the full variable domain: SAVISQKPSRDICQRGTSLTIQCQVDSQVTMMFWYRQQPGQSLTLIATANQGSEATYESGFVIDKFPISRPNLTFSTLTVSNMSPEDSSIYLCSVVRSGGGGAFFGQGTRLTVV.